The clone carrying this T cell receptor beta chain appeared a few times. Its specificity is not known. Data came from immunoSEQ multiplex PCR; TCRdb stores just in-frame clones and leaves some out. The repertoire has more than 35,000 clones, 70% to 85% of them found once; the top ten carry roughly 3%. These data are taken from a study of CD4 T cells in relation to SARS-CoV-2 and coronaviruses. The CDR3 has 13 residues. V dropped 2 bases and J dropped 4 bases, with 5 bases sitting between them. Germline V gene lookup returns CDR1 SGHTA and CDR2 FQGTGA. The sequencing input was memory CD4+ T cells from PBMCs, cultured in vitro. The source of this sequence is an adult with COVID-19. The chain uses TRBV7-3 and TRBJ2-2, with D unresolved. The CDR3 coding sequence is TGTGCCAGCAGCTTACGCGGCACCGGGGAGCTGTTTTTT. Protein: CASSLRGTGELFF.